These 14 T cell receptor beta chains were sequenced from one sample in a study of cytomegalovirus exposure and HLA in healthy donors (dated by TCRdb to 2015 to 2018). Receptor amplification or capture employed the immunoSEQ multiplex PCR assay. The multiplex PCR relied on a mix of 60 forward primers for TCR Vbeta segments and 13 reverse primers for TCR Jbeta segments. Entries here come from immuneACCESS through TCRdb and include only in-frame sequences with V and J called. Some clones fail to appear in such tables; in the studies checked, an unresolved V gene covers under half of the shortfall, and the cause of the remainder is unknown. Within this sample are about 150,000 clones, with around 74% of them counted one time only. The ten largest clones add up to 6% to 6.5% of the sample. The sample was PBMCs. Receptors were obtained from a man aged 45-65 years in good health and CMV-seropositive.

The gene calls are TRBV18 and TRBJ1-1; the D gene is possibly TRBD1 (6 bases). V shed 8 bases and J shed 3 bases, with 13 bases lying between them. CDR3 size: 13 residues. Germline values: CDR1 KGHSH, CDR2 LQKENI. The CDR3 region is CASGQGRDTEAFF. CDR3 DNA: TGTGCCAGCGGCCAGGGGAGGGACACTGAAGCTTTCTTT. Looking up the rest from reference TRBV18 and TRBJ1-1 gives the full variable domain: NAGVMQNPRHLVRRRGQEARLRCSPMKGHSHVYWYRQLPEEGLKFMVYLQKENIIDESGMPKERFSAEFPKEGPSILRIQQVVRGDSAAYFCASGQGRDTEAFFGQGTRLTVV.

The rearrangement joins TRBV9 to TRBJ1-2, with a tentative D call TRBD1 (5 bases). The CDR3 sequence is 14 residues long. The V gene's germline CDR1 is SGDLS and CDR2 YYNGEE. Trimming cost V 0 bases and J 4 bases, with 10 bases left between them. The CDR3: CASSVGTISYGYTF. CDR3 bases: TGTGCCAGCAGCGTAGGGACAATTTCCTATGGCTACACCTTC.

CDR3 sequence reads: CASSDPRGGTEAFF. The CDR3 DNA sequence: TGTGCCAGCAGCGACCCAAGGGGGGGCACTGAAGCTTTCTTT. The chain uses TRBV5-4 and TRBJ1-1, with D maybe TRBD1 (6 bases). Germline CDR1 reads SGHNT; CDR2 reads YYREEE (reference sequence). This CDR3 comprises 14 residues. Trimming took off 4 bases at V and 4 bases at J, with 14 bases between the two ends.

This clone has a single count. The chain employs TRBV18 and TRBJ1-2, with 7 bases matching TRBD1. Losses at the gene ends were 4 bases for V and 4 bases for J; bases not matched to a gene: 6. This CDR3 region has 14 residues. Per germline, CDR1 KGHSH and CDR2 LQKENI. The CDR3 sequence is CASSRDRVGYGYTF. The CDR3, as DNA: TGTGCCAGCTCACGCGACAGGGTAGGCTATGGCTACACCTTC.

The genes are TRBV7-9 and TRBJ2-2, with a weak D call TRBD1 (7 bases). This CDR3 contains 17 residues. The germline CDR1 and CDR2 sequences are SEHNR and FQNEAQ (reference sequence). The V and J ends lost 2 bases and 1 base respectively, with 14 bases between them. CDR3 DNA sequence: TGTGCCAGCAGCTTAAGGAGGGGGCGGAGGAACACCGGGGAGCTGTTTTTT. This gives the protein CASSLRRGRRNTGELFF.

The chain links TRBV19 to TRBJ1-5; 10 bases align to TRBD1. The V segment lost 6 bases and the J segment 1 base; nucleotides outside the gene matches: 3. Germline V gene data show CDR1 as LNHDA and CDR2 as SQIVND (reference sequence). The CDR3 runs to 15 residues. Here the CDR3 DNA reads TGTGCCAGTAGCGACAGGGGGCCGAGCAATCAGCCCCAGCATTTT. Protein sequence: CASSDRGPSNQPQHF.

The genes are TRBV15 and TRBJ2-7; D unresolved. Trimming took off 4 bases at V and 3 bases at J, with 4 bases between the two ends. Germline V gene lookup returns CDR1 LNHNV and CDR2 YYDKDF (reference sequence). The CDR3 is 11 amino acids. The CDR3 region is CATSNFYEQYF. For the CDR3, the DNA is TGTGCCACCAGCAACTTCTACGAGCAGTACTTC.

J is TRBJ1-1 and V is TRBV10-3; D call uncertain. The CDR3 loop spans 15 amino acids. Trimming removed 6 bases from V and 4 bases from J, with 18 bases in between. Germline assignment: CDR1 ENHRY and CDR2 SYGVKD. The CDR3 nucleotides read TGTGCCATCAGACCCGGGGTCCATCGGGGCACTGAAGCTTTCTTT. Amino acids: CAIRPGVHRGTEAFF.

V is TRBV5-4 and J is TRBJ2-5; D gene ambiguous. The V gene's germline CDR1 is SGHNT and CDR2 YYREEE (reference sequence). Trimming stripped 1 base from V and 1 base from J, with 8 bases between. This CDR3 contains 14 residues. CDR3 sequence reads: CASSLLDSQETQYF. The CDR3 DNA follows: TGTGCCAGCAGCTTGTTAGATAGCCAAGAGACCCAGTACTTC.

This clone was seen only once. The V gene is TRBV23-1, the J gene TRBJ2-1, with 7 bases lining up with TRBD1. TRBV23-1 is noted as an ORF with a role that remains uncertain. The CDR3 has 13 amino acids. The V and J ends lost 6 bases and 8 bases, in that order; junction bases with no gene match: 7. CDR3 residues: CASRRQGGHEQFF. The CDR3 nucleotides read TGCGCCAGCAGGCGACAGGGCGGCCATGAGCAGTTCTTC.

The rearrangement links TRBV6-1 to TRBJ1-1; 7 bases map to TRBD1. V was pared by 0 bases and J by 5 bases, with 6 bases of the junction left unmatched. Germline CDR1 and CDR2: MNHNS and SASEGT. The CDR3 runs 15 residues. This CDR3 is CASSEALTGETEAFF. In DNA form, the CDR3 reads TGTGCCAGCAGTGAAGCGCTCACAGGGGAGACTGAAGCTTTCTTT.

The V call is TRBV30, the J call TRBJ2-7; TRBD2 is a possible D gene (5 bases). The CDR3 extends over 11 amino acids. V was clipped by 5 bases and J by 6 bases, with 11 bases between them. CDR1 GTSNPN and CDR2 SVGIG come from the germline V gene (reference sequence). CDR3 bases: TGTGCCTGGCCCACGGGGTGCGAGCAGTACTTC. This codes for CAWPTGCEQYF.

The chain uses TRBV5-1 and TRBJ2-3; D is unclear. CDR1 and CDR2 from the germline V gene are SGHRS and YFSETQ. This CDR3 has 13 residues. Trimming removed 4 bases from V and 2 bases from J, with 8 bases in between. CDR3 sequence: CASSGEPTDTQYF. Written as DNA, the CDR3 is TGCGCCAGCAGCGGTGAGCCCACAGATACGCAGTATTTT.

This clone was seen a few times. The chain employs TRBV4-2 and TRBJ2-5; D might be TRBD2 (6 bases). Between the trimmed V and J ends, which lost 3 bases and 3 bases, there was a span of 11 bases. The length of the CDR3 is 14 residues. The V gene's germline CDR1 is LGHNA and CDR2 YNFKEQ. CDR3 nucleotides: TGTGCCAGCAGCCACTTGGGGGAGGAAGAGACCCAGTACTTC. It encodes CASSHLGEEETQYF.